Below are 23 T cell receptor beta chains sequenced from a single sample in a study of T cell responses to AZD1222 COVID-19 vaccine. Profiling relied on immunoSEQ multiplex PCR, and the TCRdb table lists in-frame clones only, not all of them. The data show 100,000 or so clones, 85% to 95% seen once. Sequenced material: peripheral blood, taken 28 days after the second AZD1222 dose. The receptors derive from an adult who received the AZD1222 COVID-19 vaccine.

The J gene is TRBJ1-4, the V gene TRBV5-1; D is possibly TRBD1 (5 bases). Germline V gene sequence: CDR1 SGHRS, CDR2 YFSETQ. The CDR3 contains 14 residues. Trimming took 4 bases from V and 4 from J, leaving 11 bases between them. The CDR3 is CASSGQGLNEKLFF. The CDR3 region has the DNA TGCGCCAGCAGCGGCCAGGGTCTTAATGAAAAACTGTTTTTT.

The chain employs TRBV7-2 and TRBJ1-5, with 8 bases that match TRBD1. J was trimmed by 5 bases and V by 5 bases; bases with no gene match: 2. Looked up from germline, CDR1 is SGHTA and CDR2 is FQGNSA. The CDR3 runs 13 residues. CDR3 nucleotide sequence: TGTGCCAGCAGCGGACAGGGCTATCAGCCCCAGCATTTT. It codes for CASSGQGYQPQHF.

V is TRBV27 and J is TRBJ2-7; 8 bases are a match to TRBD1. Germline CDR1 reads MNHEY; CDR2 reads SMNVEV (reference sequence). The CDR3 totals 15 residues. Trimming took 3 bases from V and 5 from J; bases not matched to a gene: 9. As DNA, the CDR3 is TGTGCCAGCAGTTTTTTGGGACAGGCTGACCACGAGCAGTACTTC. Encoded protein: CASSFLGQADHEQYF.

This chain joins TRBV5-1 and TRBJ1-1, with 7 bases lining up with TRBD1. CDR3 length equals 13 residues. J gave up 3 bases and V 1 base, and 0 bases lay outside the gene matches. The germline gives CDR1 SGHRS, CDR2 YFSETQ. For the CDR3, the DNA is TGCGCCAGCAGCTTGACAGGGGACACTGAAGCTTTCTTT. Translated: CASSLTGDTEAFF.

The chain links TRBV10-3 to TRBJ1-1; TRBD1 is a possible D gene (5 bases). The germline V and J ends were trimmed by 4 bases and 5 bases, with 8 bases remaining between them. This CDR3 is 12 amino acids long. The V gene's germline CDR1 is ENHRY and CDR2 SYGVKD. CDR3 sequence (DNA): TGTGCCATCAGTGGGAGGGGTACTGAAGCTTTCTTT. Translating gives CAISGRGTEAFF.

In DNA, the CDR3 is TGTGCCAGCAGAGCGGACAGAGGGACTGAAGCTTTCTTT. This translates into CASRADRGTEAFF. The J gene is TRBJ1-1, the V gene TRBV6-5, with a possible D match to TRBD1 (6 bases). Trimming took 6 bases from V and 5 from J, leaving 13 bases between them. From germline, CDR1 is MNHEY and CDR2 SVGAGI. The CDR3 has 13 amino acids.

The chain joins TRBV5-1 to TRBJ1-1, with D unresolved. V gave up 4 bases and J gave up 5 bases, with 12 bases separating them. Germline values: CDR1 SGHRS, CDR2 YFSETQ. The CDR3 runs to 13 residues. The CDR3 region has the DNA TGCGCCAGCAGCCCCGACGGGGAGACTGAAGCTTTCTTT. Residues: CASSPDGETEAFF.

The chain has TRBV28 and TRBJ2-1; 13 bases map to TRBD2. Per the germline V gene, CDR1 is MDHEN and CDR2 is SYDVKM. Trimming at V came to 9 bases and at J to 10 bases, leaving 6 bases not matched to a gene. The CDR3 contains 13 residues. CDR3: CASSGLAGQEQFF. The CDR3 coding sequence is TGTGCCAGTTCGGGACTAGCGGGGCAAGAGCAGTTCTTC.

V and J are TRBV24-1 and TRBJ1-2, with D unresolved. The CDR3 has 11 residues. Between the trimmed V and J ends, which lost 3 bases and 5 bases, there was a span of 3 bases. From germline, CDR1 is KGHDR and CDR2 SFDVKD. CDR3 residues: CATSDRYGYTF. The CDR3 DNA is TGTGCCACCAGTGATAGATATGGCTACACCTTC.

The chain links TRBV13 to TRBJ1-1, with 9 positions matching TRBD1. This CDR3 contains 15 residues. Germline CDR1 and CDR2: PRHDT and FYEKMQ (reference sequence). The V and J ends lost 4 bases and 5 bases, in that order; junction bases with no gene match: 8. CDR3 region: CASSSPGQGSTEAFF. DNA of the CDR3: TGTGCCAGCAGCTCCCCGGGACAGGGATCTACTGAAGCTTTCTTT.

This chain uses TRBV5-1 with TRBJ2-7, with D possibly matching TRBD1 (6 bases). Trimming removed 2 bases from V and 3 bases from J, with 9 bases in between. CDR1 SGHRS and CDR2 YFSETQ come from the germline V gene. The CDR3 totals 13 residues. The DNA for the CDR3 is TGCGCCAGCAGCTTAGGACAGAGCTACGAGCAGTACTTC. Translating it yields CASSLGQSYEQYF.

The chain links TRBV6-5 to TRBJ2-3; 7 bases match TRBD2. The V gene end was trimmed by 0 bases and the J gene end by 8 bases; junction bases not matched to a gene: 8. The CDR3 extends over 15 amino acids. The germline V gene has CDR1 MNHEY and CDR2 SVGAGI. The CDR3 DNA reads as TGTGCCAGCAGTTACTCGACCCGAGGGAGGGGTACGCAGTATTTT. Its protein is CASSYSTRGRGTQYF.

This sequence joins TRBV10-1 and TRBJ2-1; 10 bases line up with TRBD2. Trimming removed 3 bases from V and 8 bases from J; junction bases left unmatched: 7. This CDR3 comprises 15 residues. Germline CDR1 WNHNN, CDR2 SYGVQD (reference sequence). The CDR3 protein is CASSDFSGRNDEQFF. CDR3 DNA sequence: TGCGCCAGCAGTGATTTTAGCGGGAGGAACGATGAGCAGTTCTTC.

This rearrangement joins TRBV7-2 to TRBJ1-1; maybe TRBD1 (5 bases). Germline CDR1 and CDR2: SGHTA and FQGNSA. The CDR3 is 16 residues long. Trimming left V 1 base short and J 0 bases short, with 12 bases between. The CDR3 DNA reads as TGTGCCAGCAGCTTAGTGGGGGGTACGATGAACACTGAAGCTTTCTTT. As protein: CASSLVGGTMNTEAFF.

This clone appeared a few times. The chain recombines TRBV24-1 with TRBJ2-1; 7 positions agree with TRBD2. The germline CDR1 and CDR2 sequences are KGHDR and SFDVKD. CDR3 length: 15 residues. Trimming cost V 5 bases and J 9 bases; bases outside gene matches: 12. CDR3 residues: CATSVFAGAQGEQFF. CDR3 nucleotide sequence: TGTGCCACCAGTGTCTTCGCGGGAGCCCAGGGTGAGCAGTTCTTC.

This chain's CDR3 is CASRDRGYEQYF. The CDR3 nucleotides are TGTGCCAGCCGGGACAGGGGTTACGAGCAGTACTTC. The V gene is TRBV28, the J gene TRBJ2-7; 10 nucleotides align to TRBD1. CDR1 is MDHEN and CDR2 is SYDVKM in the germline V gene. This CDR3 spans 12 amino acids. Trimming took 8 bases from V and 4 from J; bases not matched to a gene: 2.

This chain connects TRBV18 to TRBJ2-1; tentatively, D is TRBD1 or TRBD2 (6 bases each). This CDR3 region has 12 residues. Trimming pared 0 bases from V and 15 bases from J, leaving 12 bases between. Germline loops: CDR1 KGHSH, CDR2 LQKENI. The CDR3 region has the DNA TGTGCCAGCTCACCACCTTATAGGGGGGTGTTCTTC. Translation: CASSPPYRGVFF.

The CDR3 protein is CASSHRGLIGEQYF. CDR3 DNA sequence: TGTGCCAGCAGCCACAGGGGGCTGATAGGGGAGCAGTACTTC. The gene calls are TRBV14 and TRBJ2-7; 8 nucleotides match TRBD1. This CDR3 comprises 14 residues. CDR1 SGHDN and CDR2 FVKESK come from the germline V gene. The V segment lost 3 bases and the J segment 7 bases; nucleotides outside the gene matches: 8.

The CDR3 DNA reads as TGTGCCAGTGGACTAGCGGCCCAAGAGACCCAGTACTTC. Translation gives CASGLAAQETQYF. The V call is TRBV12-3 or TRBV12-4, the J call TRBJ2-5; 10 bases line up with TRBD2. With V trimmed by 9 bases and J by 1 base, 2 bases remained unmatched. The CDR3 sequence is 13 residues long.

The table lists this clone with a count of one. The chain carries TRBV6-5 and TRBJ2-1, with unresolved D. Germline-derived CDR1 and CDR2 are MNHEY and SVGAGI. Trimming shortened V by 0 bases and J by 12 bases, and 6 bases separated the two germline ends. CDR3 length: 11 amino acids. The CDR3: CASSYSGRQFF. In nucleotides, the CDR3 is TGTGCCAGCAGTTACTCCGGACGGCAGTTCTTC.

The chain has TRBV11-3 and TRBJ2-7; D gene uncertain. The germline V gene has CDR1 SGHNT and CDR2 YENEEA. V dropped 5 bases and J dropped 7 bases, with 18 bases sitting between them. This CDR3 spans 14 amino acids. CDR3 coding DNA: TGTGCCAGCAGCCGTGAGGAAACGGTGGGGGAGCAGTACTTC. Its translation is CASSREETVGEQYF.

The gene calls are TRBV2 and TRBJ1-1; D is perhaps TRBD1 (5 bases). V was shortened by 10 bases and J by 2 bases, with 17 bases between the two germline ends. The CDR3 runs 14 residues. CDR1 and CDR2 (germline): SNHLY, FYNNEI. The chain's CDR3 is CATIDVQGNTEAFF. In DNA form, the CDR3 reads TGTGCCACCATAGACGTCCAGGGTAACACTGAAGCTTTCTTT.

This clone is a singleton in its sample. The genes are TRBV6-5 and TRBJ2-2; D is perhaps TRBD2 (6 bases). V was cut by 6 bases and J by 3 bases, with 11 bases left in between. CDR1 and CDR2 from the germline V gene are MNHEY and SVGAGI. This CDR3 is built from 14 residues. The CDR3 DNA reads TGTGCCAGCAGCCCCGGGGGATACACCGGGGAGCTGTTTTTT. Protein product: CASSPGGYTGELFF.